This record looks at one T cell receptor (beta chain) sequence and its context. Clones were sequenced by immunoSEQ multiplex PCR, and TCRdb holds only the in-frame ones, with some missing. The table has approximately 140,000 clones, 90% to 95% seen once. The sample originates from a study of T cell responses to AZD1222 COVID-19 vaccine. Sequencing was performed on peripheral blood, taken on day 0 of AZD1222 vaccination. This clonotype was sampled from an adult in good health.

The CDR3 DNA reads as TGTGCCAGCAGCCCCGGGACGCACCCCGAGGAGACCCAGTACTTC. Encoded protein: CASSPGTHPEETQYF. The rearrangement joins TRBV7-9 to TRBJ2-5, with D perhaps given as TRBD1 or TRBD2 (5 bases each). CDR3 length: 15 amino acids. The V and J ends lost 5 bases and 5 bases respectively, with 18 bases between them. Germline V gene sequence: CDR1 SEHNR, CDR2 FQNEAQ (reference sequence).